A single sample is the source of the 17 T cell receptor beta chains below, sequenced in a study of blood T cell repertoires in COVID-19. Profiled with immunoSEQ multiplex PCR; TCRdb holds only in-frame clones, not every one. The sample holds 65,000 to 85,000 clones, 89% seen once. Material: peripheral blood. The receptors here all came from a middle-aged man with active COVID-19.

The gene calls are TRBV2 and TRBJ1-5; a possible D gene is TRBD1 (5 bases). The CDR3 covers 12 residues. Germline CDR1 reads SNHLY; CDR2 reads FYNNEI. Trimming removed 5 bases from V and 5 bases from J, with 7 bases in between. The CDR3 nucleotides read TGTGCCAGCAGTTCAGGGTATCAGCCCCAGCATTTT. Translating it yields CASSSGYQPQHF.

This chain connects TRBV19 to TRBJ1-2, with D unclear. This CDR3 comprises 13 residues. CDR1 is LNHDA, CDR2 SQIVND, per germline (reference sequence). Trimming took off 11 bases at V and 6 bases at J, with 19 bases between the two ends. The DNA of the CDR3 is TGTGCCGGAGCCTGGGCCGGGAGGGATGGCTACACCTTC. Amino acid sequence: CAGAWAGRDGYTF.

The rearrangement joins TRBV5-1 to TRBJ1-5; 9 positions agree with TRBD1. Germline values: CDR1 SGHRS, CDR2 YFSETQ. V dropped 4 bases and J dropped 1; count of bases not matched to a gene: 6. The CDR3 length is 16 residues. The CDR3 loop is CASSPWTGASNQPQHF. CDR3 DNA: TGCGCCAGCAGCCCTTGGACAGGGGCCAGCAATCAGCCCCAGCATTTT.

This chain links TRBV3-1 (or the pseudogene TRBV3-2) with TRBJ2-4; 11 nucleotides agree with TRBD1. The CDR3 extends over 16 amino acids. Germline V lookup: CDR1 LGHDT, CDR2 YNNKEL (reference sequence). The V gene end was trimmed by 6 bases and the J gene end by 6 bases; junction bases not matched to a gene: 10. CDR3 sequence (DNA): TGTGCCAGCAGTTTACCCCCCGGGACAGGGGGAAACATTCAGTACTTC. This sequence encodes CASSLPPGTGGNIQYF.

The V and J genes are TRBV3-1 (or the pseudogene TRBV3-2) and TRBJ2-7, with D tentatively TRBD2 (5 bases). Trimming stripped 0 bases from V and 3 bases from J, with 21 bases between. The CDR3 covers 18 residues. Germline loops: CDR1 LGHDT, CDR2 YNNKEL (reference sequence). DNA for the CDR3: TGTGCCAGCAGCCAAGAGGGGAGACGGTCAGGTCATTTCTACGAGCAGTACTTC. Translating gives CASSQEGRRSGHFYEQYF.

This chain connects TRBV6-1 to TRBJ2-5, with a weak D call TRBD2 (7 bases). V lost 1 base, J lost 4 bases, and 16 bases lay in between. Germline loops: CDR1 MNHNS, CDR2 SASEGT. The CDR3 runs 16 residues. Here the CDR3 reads CASSEGRGGRGETQYF. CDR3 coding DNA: TGTGCCAGCAGTGAAGGGAGGGGGGGCAGAGGAGAGACCCAGTACTTC.

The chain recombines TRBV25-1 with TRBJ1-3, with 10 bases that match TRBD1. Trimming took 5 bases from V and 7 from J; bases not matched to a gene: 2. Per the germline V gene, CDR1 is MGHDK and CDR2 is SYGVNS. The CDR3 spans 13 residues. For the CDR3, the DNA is TGTGCCAGCAGTAAGACAGGGGGCAACACCATATATTTT. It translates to CASSKTGGNTIYF.

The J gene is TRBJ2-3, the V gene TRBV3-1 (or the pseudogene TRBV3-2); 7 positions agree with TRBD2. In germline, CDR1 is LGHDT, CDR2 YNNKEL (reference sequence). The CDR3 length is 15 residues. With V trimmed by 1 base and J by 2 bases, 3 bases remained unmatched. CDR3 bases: TGTGCCAGCAGCCAAGGACTAGCATACACAGATACGCAGTATTTT. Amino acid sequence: CASSQGLAYTDTQYF.

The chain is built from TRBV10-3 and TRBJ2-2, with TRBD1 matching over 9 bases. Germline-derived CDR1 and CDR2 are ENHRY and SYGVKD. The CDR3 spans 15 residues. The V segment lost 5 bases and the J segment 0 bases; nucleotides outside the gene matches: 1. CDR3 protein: CAISRDRANTGELFF. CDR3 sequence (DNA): TGTGCCATCAGTAGGGACAGGGCGAACACCGGGGAGCTGTTTTTT.

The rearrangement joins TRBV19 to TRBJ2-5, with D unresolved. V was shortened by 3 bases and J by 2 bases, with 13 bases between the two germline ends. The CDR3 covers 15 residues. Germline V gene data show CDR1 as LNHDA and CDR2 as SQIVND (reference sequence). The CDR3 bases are TGTGCCAGTAGTATGGTCCGTGGTAGTCAAGAGACCCAGTACTTC. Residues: CASSMVRGSQETQYF.

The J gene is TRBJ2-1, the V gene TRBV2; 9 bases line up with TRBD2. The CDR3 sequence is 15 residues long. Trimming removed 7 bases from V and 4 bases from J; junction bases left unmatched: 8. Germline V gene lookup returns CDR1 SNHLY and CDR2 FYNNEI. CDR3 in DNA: TGTGCCAGCAAGAATAGCGGGGGAACGTACAATGAGCAGTTCTTC. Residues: CASKNSGGTYNEQFF.

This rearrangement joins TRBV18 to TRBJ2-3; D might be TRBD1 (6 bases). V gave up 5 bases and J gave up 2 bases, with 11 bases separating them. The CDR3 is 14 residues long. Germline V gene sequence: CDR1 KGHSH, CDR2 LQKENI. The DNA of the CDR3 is TGTGCCAGCTCATCGCGACAGGACACAGATACGCAGTATTTT. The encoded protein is CASSSRQDTDTQYF.

In DNA form, the CDR3 reads TGTGCCAGTAGTAACCCCCGGGGGTCGAGCTCCTATAATTCACCCCTCCACTTT. This codes for CASSNPRGSSSYNSPLHF. This sequence joins TRBV19 and TRBJ1-6; a possible D gene is TRBD1 (5 bases). The CDR3 has 18 residues. Trimming shortened V by 4 bases and J by 0 bases, and 16 bases separated the two germline ends. Germline CDR1 LNHDA, CDR2 SQIVND (reference sequence).

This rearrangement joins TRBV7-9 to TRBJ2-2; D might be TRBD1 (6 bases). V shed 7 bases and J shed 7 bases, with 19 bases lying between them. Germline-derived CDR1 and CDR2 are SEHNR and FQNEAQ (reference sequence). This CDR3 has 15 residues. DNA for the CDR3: TGTGCCAGCAACCCTACAGGGATGAGGCTCGGGGAGCTGTTTTTT. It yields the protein CASNPTGMRLGELFF.

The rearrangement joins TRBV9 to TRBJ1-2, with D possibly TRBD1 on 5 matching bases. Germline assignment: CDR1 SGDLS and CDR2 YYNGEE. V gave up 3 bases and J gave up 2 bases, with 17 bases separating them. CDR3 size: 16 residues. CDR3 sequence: CASSDGFGGMNYGYTF. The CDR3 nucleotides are TGTGCCAGCAGCGATGGATTCGGGGGAATGAACTATGGCTACACCTTC.

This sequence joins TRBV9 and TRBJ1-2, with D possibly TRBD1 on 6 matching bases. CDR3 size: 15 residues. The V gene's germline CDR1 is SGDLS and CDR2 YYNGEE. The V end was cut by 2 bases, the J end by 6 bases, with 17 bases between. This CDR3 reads CASSVDIQGTHGYTF. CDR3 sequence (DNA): TGTGCCAGCAGCGTCGACATACAGGGTACCCATGGCTACACCTTC.

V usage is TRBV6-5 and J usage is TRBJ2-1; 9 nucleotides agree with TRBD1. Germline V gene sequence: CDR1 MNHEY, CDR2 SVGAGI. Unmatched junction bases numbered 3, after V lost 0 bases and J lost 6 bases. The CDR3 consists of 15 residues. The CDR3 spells CASSYSGQGSNEQFF. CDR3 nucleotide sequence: TGTGCCAGCAGTTACTCCGGACAGGGGTCCAATGAGCAGTTCTTC.